The source of this T cell receptor beta chain is a study of blood T cell repertoires in COVID-19. Study information: T cells, B-cell-depleted T cells, or PBMCs supplied cDNA or gDNA.

The method was immunoSEQ multiplex PCR; TCRdb's version includes in-frame clones alone and lacks a portion of them. Of 180,000 or so clones in the sample, 80% to 90% are singletons; the top ten hold about 10%. The V segment lost 4 bases and the J segment 3 bases; nucleotides outside the gene matches: 9. CDR1 SGDLS and CDR2 YYNGEE come from the germline V gene. The CDR3 extends over 16 amino acids. The chain uses TRBV9 and TRBJ2-5; TRBD2 matches 10 bases. The receptor comes from a human donor with active or convalescent COVID-19. The donor label of this sample is uncertain. The specimen was peripheral blood. This CDR3 is CASSPHTSGKEETQYF. CDR3 sequence (DNA): TGTGCCAGCAGCCCCCACACTAGCGGGAAGGAAGAGACCCAGTACTTC.